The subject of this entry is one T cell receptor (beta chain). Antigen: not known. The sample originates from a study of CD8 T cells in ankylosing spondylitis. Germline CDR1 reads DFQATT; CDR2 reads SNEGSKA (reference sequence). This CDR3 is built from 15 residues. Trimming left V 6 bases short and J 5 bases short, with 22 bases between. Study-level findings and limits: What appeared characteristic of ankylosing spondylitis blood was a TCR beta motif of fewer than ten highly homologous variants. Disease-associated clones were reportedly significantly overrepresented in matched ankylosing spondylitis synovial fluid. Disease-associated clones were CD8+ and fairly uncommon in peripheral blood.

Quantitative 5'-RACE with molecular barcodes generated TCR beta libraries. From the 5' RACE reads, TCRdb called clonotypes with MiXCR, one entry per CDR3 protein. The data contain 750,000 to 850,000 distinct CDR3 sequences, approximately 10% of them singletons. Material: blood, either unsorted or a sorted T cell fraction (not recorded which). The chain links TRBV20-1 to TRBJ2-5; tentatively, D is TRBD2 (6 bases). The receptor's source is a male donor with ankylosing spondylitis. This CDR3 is CSARRVEGRGETQYF. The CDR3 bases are TGCAGTGCCCGGAGGGTTGAGGGACGGGGGGAGACCCAGTACTTC.